By share of the sample, the clone carrying this TCR beta chain is large (0.1 to 1%). Antigen specificity is unknown. These data are taken from a study of T-cell memory formation after mild COVID-19. General study results and limits: Memory from before infection featured some responding clones, which suggests cross-reactive memory joined.

MiXCR was run by TCRdb on the 5' RACE reads, yielding one entry per CDR3 protein. The sample carries roughly 130,000 distinct CDR3 sequences, 15% to 20% recorded once. CDR1 is DFQATT and CDR2 is SNEGSKA in the germline V gene (reference sequence). J was trimmed by 5 bases and V by 0 bases; bases with no gene match: 7. This CDR3 comprises 14 residues. This sequence was found in an adult woman who had mild COVID-19 (a few samples of this study predate the infection). Cell type and time point are not known. Sequenced input: PBMCs or a T cell subset sorted from them (not recorded which). The V and J genes are TRBV20-1 and TRBJ2-7; 7 nucleotides align to TRBD1. CDR3 protein: CSARDPGQLHEQYF. For the CDR3, the DNA is TGCAGTGCTAGAGATCCGGGACAGCTCCACGAGCAGTACTTC.